The rows below give T cell receptor beta chains drawn from one sample of a study of blood T cells in healthy people across ages. TCRdb re-analysed the 5' RACE reads in MiXCR, keeping a single row per CDR3 protein. The profile shows 1.5 million to 2 million distinct CDR3 sequences, 30% to 40% of them singletons. The sequenced material came from blood. The receptors stem from a young woman in good health. CDR3s include the opening cysteine and the closing phenylalanine or tryptophan. A D gene is named only where the DNA matches it firmly. Size is stated for part of the rows, as once, few or many counts, or as a class when the clone is expanded.

>TRBV7-2|-|TRBJ2-5|many
TGTGCCAGCAGCGCCCCGGAGGGGCCGGAGACCCAGTACTTC
CASSAPEGPETQYF
>TRBV5-1|-|TRBJ2-6|-
TGCGCCAGCAGCTTGGGAGGGATGGGGGCCAACGTCCTGACTTTC
CASSLGGMGANVLTF
>TRBV5-1|-|TRBJ2-7|-
TGCGCCAGCAGCCCGGACAGCCTCTCCTACGAGCAGTACTTC
CASSPDSLSYEQYF
>TRBV27|-|TRBJ1-5|-
TGTGCCAGCAGTTTGCGGAGGCTCGGTCAGCCCCAGCATTTT
CASSLRRLGQPQHF
>TRBV20-1|-|TRBJ2-1|few
TGCAGTGTCAGTAGTAGCTCCTACAATGAGCAGTTCTTC
CSVSSSSYNEQFF
>TRBV20-1|-|TRBJ2-5|few
TGCAGTGCTAGAGAACCGGGACTGATCGAAGAGACCCAGTACTTC
CSAREPGLIEETQYF
>TRBV11-2|-|TRBJ2-7|-
TGTGCCAGCAGAGTTGGGACAATCACGTCCTTGTCCTACGAGCAGTACTTC
CASRVGTITSLSYEQYF
>TRBV13|TRBD2|TRBJ2-3|few
TGTGCCAGCAACGATATCCAACTAGCGGAGACAGATACGCAGTATTTT
CASNDIQLAETDTQYF
>TRBV20-1|TRBD2|TRBJ2-1|-
TGCAGTGCTAGAGATGCAGCGGGAGGGCTGGGTGAGCAGTTCTTC
CSARDAAGGLGEQFF
>TRBV20-1|-|TRBJ2-7|few
TGCAGTGCCACCATGGCTGGCCGGTGGATCTACGAGCAGTACTTC
CSATMAGRWIYEQYF
>TRBV2|-|TRBJ2-5|-
TGTGCCAGCAGGAGGGGAGGAGGGGGGCTTGAGACCCAGTACTTC
CASRRGGGGLETQYF
>TRBV12-3/TRBV12-4|TRBD1|TRBJ2-7|few
TGTGCCAGCAGTTTAGTTAGGGACAGGGCAACCTACGAGCAGTACTTC
CASSLVRDRATYEQYF
>TRBV28|TRBD2|TRBJ2-1|-
TGTGCCAGCAGAGGGGCGGGAGAAGGACACAATGAGCAGTTCTTC
CASRGAGEGHNEQFF
>TRBV7-6|-|TRBJ1-5|-
TGTGCCAGCAGCCCATCGGGGCAGTATCAGCCCCAGCATTTT
CASSPSGQYQPQHF